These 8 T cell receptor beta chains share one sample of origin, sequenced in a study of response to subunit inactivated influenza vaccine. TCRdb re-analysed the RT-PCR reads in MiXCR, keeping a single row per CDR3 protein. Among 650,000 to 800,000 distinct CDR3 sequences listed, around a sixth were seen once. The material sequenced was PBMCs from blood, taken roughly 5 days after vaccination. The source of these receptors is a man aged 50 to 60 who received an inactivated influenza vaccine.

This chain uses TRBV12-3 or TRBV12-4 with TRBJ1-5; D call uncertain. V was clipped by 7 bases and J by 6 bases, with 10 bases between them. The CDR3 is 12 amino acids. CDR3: CASTLAGQPQHF. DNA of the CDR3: TGTGCCAGCACTTTGGCCGGTCAGCCCCAGCATTTT.

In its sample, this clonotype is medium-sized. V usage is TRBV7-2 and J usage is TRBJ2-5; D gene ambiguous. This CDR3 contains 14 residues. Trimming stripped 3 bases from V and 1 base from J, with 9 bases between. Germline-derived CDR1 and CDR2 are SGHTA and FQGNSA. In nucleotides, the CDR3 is TGTGCCAGCAGCTTGAACCCGTTCCAAGAGACCCAGTACTTC. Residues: CASSLNPFQETQYF.

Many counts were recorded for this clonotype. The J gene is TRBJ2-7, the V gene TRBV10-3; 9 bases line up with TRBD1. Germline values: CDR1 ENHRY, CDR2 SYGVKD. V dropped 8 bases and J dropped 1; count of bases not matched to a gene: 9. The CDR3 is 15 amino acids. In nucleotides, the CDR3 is TGTGCCATCCGAGAACCGGGACAGGGTTCCTACGAGCAGTACTTC. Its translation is CAIREPGQGSYEQYF.

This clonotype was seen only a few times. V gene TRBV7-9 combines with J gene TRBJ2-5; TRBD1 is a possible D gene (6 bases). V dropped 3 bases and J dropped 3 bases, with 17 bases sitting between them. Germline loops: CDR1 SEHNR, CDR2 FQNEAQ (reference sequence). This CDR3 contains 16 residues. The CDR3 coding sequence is TGTGCCAGCAGCTTGCCTCGGTGGGCAGGGGAAGAGACCCAGTACTTC. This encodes CASSLPRWAGEETQYF.

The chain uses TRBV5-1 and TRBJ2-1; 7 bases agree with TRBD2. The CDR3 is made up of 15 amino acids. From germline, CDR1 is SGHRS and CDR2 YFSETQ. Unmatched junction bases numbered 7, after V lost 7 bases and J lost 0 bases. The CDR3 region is CASYPGGSSYNEQFF. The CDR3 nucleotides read TGCGCCAGCTACCCCGGGGGGAGCTCCTACAATGAGCAGTTCTTC.

The CDR3 sequence: CASLERGGGRYGYTF. The DNA for the CDR3 is TGTGCCAGCCTCGAGAGGGGAGGTGGACGGTATGGCTACACCTTC. The chain employs TRBV6-4 and TRBJ1-2; the D gene is possibly TRBD1 (5 bases). The V gene's germline CDR1 is MRHNA and CDR2 SNTAGT. V was clipped by 8 bases and J by 5 bases, with 21 bases between them. The CDR3 is 15 residues long.

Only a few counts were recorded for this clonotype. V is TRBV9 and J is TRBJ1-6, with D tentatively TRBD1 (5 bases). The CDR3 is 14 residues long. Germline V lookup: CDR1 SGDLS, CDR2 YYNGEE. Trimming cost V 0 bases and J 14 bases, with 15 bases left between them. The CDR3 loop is CASSVGGQGSALHF. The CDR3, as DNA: TGTGCCAGCAGCGTAGGAGGTCAGGGCTCAGCCCTCCACTTT. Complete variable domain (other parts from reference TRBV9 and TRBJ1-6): DSGVTQTPKHLITATGQRVTLRCSPRSGDLSVYWYQQSLDQGLQFLIQYYNGEERAKGNILERFSAQQFPDLHSELNLSSLELGDSALYFCASSVGGQGSALHFGNGTRLTVT.

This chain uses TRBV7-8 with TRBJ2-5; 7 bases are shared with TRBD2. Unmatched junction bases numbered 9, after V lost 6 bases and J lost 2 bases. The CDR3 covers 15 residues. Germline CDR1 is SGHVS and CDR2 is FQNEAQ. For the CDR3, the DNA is TGTGCCAGCAGTCGGGGGGTCCTACAACAAGAGACCCAGTACTTC. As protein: CASSRGVLQQETQYF.